This T cell receptor (beta chain) was retrieved from a study of OX40 agonist ivuxolimab in advanced cancers. General observations from the study: Compared with CD4+, CD8+ T cells on average had more expanded clones.

Only in-frame clones appear in the TCRdb table, and some are missing; sequencing was by immunoSEQ multiplex PCR. This table holds just over 90,000 clones, around 94% found once. Autoimmune disease history or systemic immunosuppression disqualified patients. On cycle 4 day 1 and cycle 7 day 1, as well as at baseline, blood was sampled. The CDR3 consists of 11 residues. Germline-derived CDR1 and CDR2 are MNHGY and SAAAGT. The ends were cut back, 5 bases at V and 8 bases at J, with 9 bases in the middle. With respect to this clone: Its antigen is not identified.

The sequence was collected from an adult with an advanced solid tumor such as melanoma, head and neck, liver or kidney cancer. This chain links TRBV6-8 with TRBJ1-1; no clear D gene. This sample comprised CD4+ or CD8+ T cells sorted from blood, obtained in a trial of the OX40 agonist ivuxolimab. The CDR3 reads CASSDWYEAFF. Here the CDR3 DNA reads TGTGCCAGCAGTGATTGGTACGAAGCTTTCTTT.